This TCR beta chain was retrieved from a study of beta chain features in type 1 diabetes. As regards this clone: As yet, its antigen is unknown.

Populations isolated by sorting all had purity greater than 98%. General observations from the study: The study found moderately but significantly shorter TCRB CDR3s in all four CD4+ subsets of Type 1 diabetes patients. Any PCR bias toward short templates would affect both groups alike.

CDR3 length: 15 residues. The J segment lost 4 bases and the V segment lost 6 bases, leaving 3 bases of the junction unmatched. Per the germline V gene, CDR1 is MRHNA and CDR2 is SNTAGT. Expressed TCRB transcripts were sequenced because the entire RNA isolate underwent reverse transcription. The assay was immunoSEQ multiplex PCR, and TCRdb's table has in-frame clones only and misses some. The table records 250,000 to 350,000 clones, around 15% of them present only once. The clonotype was recovered from a man aged 25-40 years with type 1 diabetes. The V call is TRBV6-4, the J call TRBJ2-2, with 12 bases matching TRBD2. Sequenced input: naive CD4+ T cells from blood. The CDR3 nucleotides are TGTGCCAGCAGCCGGACTAGCGGGACCACCGGGGAGCTGTTTTTT. This translates into CASSRTSGTTGELFF.